This is a list of T cell receptor beta chains from one sample in a study of cytomegalovirus exposure and HLA in healthy donors. Data came from immunoSEQ multiplex PCR; TCRdb stores just in-frame clones and leaves some out. The data hold around 160,000 clones, with about 70% observed a single time. The specimen was PBMCs. The source is a woman aged 40 to 55 in good health and CMV-seropositive. CDR3s include the opening cysteine and the closing phenylalanine or tryptophan. D genes are given only for firm matches. Expanded clones get a size class; other rows say once, few or many, or leave the size out.

d_gene	v_gene	j_gene	abundance	CDR3aa	CDR3nt
TRBD1	TRBV6-5	TRBJ2-7	-	CASSQGQYEQYF	TGTGCCAGCAGCCAGGGACAGTACGAGCAGTACTTC
TRBD2	TRBV19	TRBJ2-2	-	CASSIVLSGRNTGELFF	TGTGCCAGTAGTATAGTCCTTAGCGGGAGGAACACCGGGGAGCTGTTTTTT
TRBD1	TRBV9	TRBJ2-5	-	CASSGRDSQETQYF	TGTGCCAGCAGCGGACGGGACAGCCAAGAGACCCAGTACTTC
TRBD1	TRBV14	TRBJ1-6	-	CASSQVTGGPFPPLHF	TGTGCCAGCAGCCAAGTTACAGGGGGCCCATTTCCACCCCTCCACTTT
TRBD2	TRBV29-1	TRBJ2-3	-	CSVSGGGRDTQYF	TGCAGCGTTTCGGGAGGAGGGCGAGATACGCAGTATTTT
-	TRBV25-1	TRBJ2-7	many	CASSEFGDSSYEQYF	TGTGCCAGCAGTGAATTTGGTGACAGCTCCTACGAGCAGTACTTC
-	TRBV19	TRBJ2-7	-	CASSGGNSYEQYF	TGTGCCAGTAGCGGAGGGAACTCCTACGAGCAGTACTTC
-	TRBV11-2	TRBJ1-5	-	CASSLYTNQPQHF	TGTGCCAGCAGCTTGTACACGAATCAGCCCCAGCATTTT
TRBD2	TRBV5-4	TRBJ2-3	once	CASSFGRLAGGNTDTQYF	TGTGCCAGCAGCTTCGGGCGACTAGCGGGGGGGAACACAGATACGCAGTATTTT
TRBD2	TRBV4-2	TRBJ2-1	-	CASSQEGGGALGEQFF	TGTGCCAGCAGCCAAGAAGGCGGGGGGGCTTTGGGGGAGCAGTTCTTC
TRBD1	TRBV4-1	TRBJ1-4	-	CASSQAGQGWGEKLFF	TGCGCCAGCAGCCAAGCCGGACAGGGATGGGGTGAAAAACTGTTTTTT
-	TRBV5-1	TRBJ1-6	-	CASSLGQIIDSPLHF	TGCGCCAGCAGCCTAGGACAGATAATTGATTCACCCCTCCACTTT
-	TRBV27	TRBJ1-2	-	CASSLGLTGSYGYTF	TGTGCCAGCAGTTTGGGGCTTACCGGTTCCTATGGCTACACCTTC
-	TRBV11-2	TRBJ1-1	once	CASSFRSYLNTEAFF	TGTGCCAGCAGCTTCCGGTCCTACTTGAACACTGAAGCTTTCTTT
TRBD1	TRBV6-6	TRBJ2-7	-	CATVPTGTGGDEQYF	TGTGCCACCGTCCCCACCGGGACAGGGGGAGACGAGCAGTACTTC
TRBD1	TRBV5-1	TRBJ2-7	-	CASSVQGAEGIYEQYF	TGCGCCAGCAGCGTACAGGGGGCAGAGGGAATATACGAGCAGTACTTC
-	TRBV7-6	TRBJ2-5	-	CASSPPSERETQYF	TGTGCCAGCAGCCCGCCTAGTGAGCGAGAGACCCAGTACTTC
TRBD2	TRBV7-2	TRBJ2-3	-	CASSVGLAGLSTDTQYF	TGTGCCAGCAGCGTGGGACTAGCGGGGTTGAGCACAGATACGCAGTATTTT
TRBD1	TRBV19	TRBJ1-5	-	CATCNPWTGQTQPQHF	TGTGCCACTTGCAACCCTTGGACAGGCCAAACACAGCCCCAGCATTTT
-	TRBV11-3	TRBJ1-1	-	CASSSTTGEAFF	TGTGCCAGCAGCTCCACAACGGGTGAAGCTTTCTTT
TRBD1	TRBV19	TRBJ1-5	-	CASSIGGPGGQGQPQHF	TGTGCCAGTAGTATAGGCGGACCAGGGGGCCAAGGACAGCCCCAGCATTTT
-	TRBV18	TRBJ2-5	-	CASSPFSGQETQYF	TGTGCCAGCTCACCATTCAGCGGGCAAGAGACCCAGTACTTC
-	TRBV6-5	TRBJ2-3	-	CASSLADTQYF	TGTGCCAGCAGTTTAGCAGATACGCAGTATTTT
TRBD1	TRBV6-6	TRBJ1-2	few	CASSQTGFWGYTF	TGTGCCAGCAGTCAGACAGGGTTTTGGGGCTACACCTTC
TRBD1	TRBV6-5	TRBJ2-1	-	CASSPRQGAQVEQFF	TGTGCCAGCAGCCCCCGACAGGGGGCGCAGGTCGAGCAGTTCTTC
-	TRBV5-1	TRBJ2-3	-	CASSRGSTDTQYF	TGCGCCAGCAGCCGGGGAAGCACAGATACGCAGTATTTT
-	TRBV19	TRBJ1-1	-	CASSARPGRTEAFF	TGTGCCAGTAGTGCCAGGCCCGGCCGGACTGAAGCTTTCTTT
-	TRBV11-2	TRBJ1-1	few	CASSPERSNTEAFF	TGTGCCAGCAGCCCCGAGAGGTCGAACACTGAAGCTTTCTTT
-	TRBV19	TRBJ1-1	few	CASSIYGTEAFF	TGTGCCAGTAGTATCTATGGTACTGAAGCTTTCTTT
-	TRBV7-2	TRBJ1-2	few	CASSLGGVNYGYTF	TGTGCCAGCAGCTTGGGCGGGGTTAACTATGGCTACACCTTC